This T cell receptor (beta chain) appears in the sequencing data of a study of shared clonotypes between healthy human individuals. The CDR3 loop spans 22 amino acids. The V gene lost 2 bases and the J gene lost 7 bases, with 35 bases spanning the gap. The germline gives CDR1 SGHTA, CDR2 FQGTGA. This table comes from immunoSEQ multiplex PCR, and its TCRdb copy is limited to in-frame clones, with some not included. The table has 950,000 to 1,200,000 clones, roughly 80% seen once. This clonotype was obtained from a young man in good health. Some clones in this sample may be carry-over from other donors' samples. The genes are TRBV7-3 and TRBJ2-2; a weak D match, TRBD1 (10 bases). Sequenced: memory CD4+ T cells from PBMCs. The subset here: CD45RA-negative fraction. CDR3: CASSLFPVDRGLGGRAGGELFF. CDR3 coding DNA: TGTGCCAGCAGCTTATTCCCCGTCGACAGGGGGCTTGGCGGGAGGGCCGGCGGGGAGCTGTTTTTT.